This TCR beta chain emerged from a study of response to subunit inactivated influenza vaccine. This clonotype was counted a few times. The antigen remains unidentified. MiXCR, run by TCRdb on the RT-PCR reads, gives a single entry per CDR3 protein. The sample lists more than 700,000 distinct CDR3 sequences, approximately 22% occurring once. CDR3 length: 17 amino acids. CDR1 and CDR2 (germline): ENHRY, SYGVKD. V lost 1 base and J lost 7; bases outside the gene matches: 7. Broader study findings: It was the authors' suggestion that each seasonal influenza vaccination recruits few new T cells.

The sample here was PBMCs from blood, taken 5 days after vaccination. This TCR was recovered from a man aged 45 to 65 who received an inactivated influenza vaccine. V usage is TRBV10-3 and J usage is TRBJ2-1, with 13 bases matching TRBD2. In nucleotides, the CDR3 is TGTGCCATCAGTGAGTATGGGACTAGCGGGACGGGAAATGAGCAGTTCTTC. This encodes CAISEYGTSGTGNEQFF.